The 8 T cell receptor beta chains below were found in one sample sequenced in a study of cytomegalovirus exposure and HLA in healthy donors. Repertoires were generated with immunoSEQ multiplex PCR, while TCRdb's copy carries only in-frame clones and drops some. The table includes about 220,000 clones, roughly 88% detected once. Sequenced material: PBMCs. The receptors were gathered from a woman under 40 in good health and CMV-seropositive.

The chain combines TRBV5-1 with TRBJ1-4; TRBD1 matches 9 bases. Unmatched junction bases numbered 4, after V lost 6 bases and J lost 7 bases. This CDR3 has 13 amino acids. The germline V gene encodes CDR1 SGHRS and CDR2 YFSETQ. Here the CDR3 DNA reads TGCGCCAGCACGCCGGGACAGGGTGAAAAACTGTTTTTT. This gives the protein CASTPGQGEKLFF.

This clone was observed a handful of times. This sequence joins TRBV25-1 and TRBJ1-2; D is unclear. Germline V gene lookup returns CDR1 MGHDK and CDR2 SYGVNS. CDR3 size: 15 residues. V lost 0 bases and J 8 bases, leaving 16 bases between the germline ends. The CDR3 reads CASSEYFHSRAGYTF. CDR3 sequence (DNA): TGTGCCAGCAGTGAATATTTTCACAGTCGAGCGGGCTACACCTTC.

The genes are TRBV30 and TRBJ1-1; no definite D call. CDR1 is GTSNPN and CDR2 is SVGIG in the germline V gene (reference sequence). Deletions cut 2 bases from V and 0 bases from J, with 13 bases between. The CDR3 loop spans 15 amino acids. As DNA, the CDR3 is TGTGCCTGGAGTATGGGTCGGTGGATGAACACTGAAGCTTTCTTT. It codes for CAWSMGRWMNTEAFF.

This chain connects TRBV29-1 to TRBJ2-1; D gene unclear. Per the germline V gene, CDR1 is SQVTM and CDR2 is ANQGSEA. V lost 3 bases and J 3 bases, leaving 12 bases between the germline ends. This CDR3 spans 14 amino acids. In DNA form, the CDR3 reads TGCAGCGTTGAGGCAATATTAGACTACAATGAGCAGTTCTTC. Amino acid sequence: CSVEAILDYNEQFF.

As DNA, the CDR3 is TGTGCCTGGAGAAGGGTCGATACGCAGTATTTT. Its protein is CAWRRVDTQYF. The chain uses TRBV30 and TRBJ2-3; no definite D call. Deletions cut 3 bases from V and 6 bases from J, with 7 bases between. Germline-derived CDR1 and CDR2 are GTSNPN and SVGIG (reference sequence). The CDR3 is 11 residues long.

The CDR3 sequence is CASSRSGGDTEAFF. The CDR3 nucleotides read TGTGCCAGCAGCCGCTCAGGGGGGGACACTGAAGCTTTCTTT. V usage is TRBV7-9 and J usage is TRBJ1-1; 7 bases are a match to TRBD1. With V trimmed by 5 bases and J by 3 bases, 6 bases remained unmatched. The germline V gene encodes CDR1 SEHNR and CDR2 FQNEAQ (reference sequence). The CDR3 contains 14 residues.

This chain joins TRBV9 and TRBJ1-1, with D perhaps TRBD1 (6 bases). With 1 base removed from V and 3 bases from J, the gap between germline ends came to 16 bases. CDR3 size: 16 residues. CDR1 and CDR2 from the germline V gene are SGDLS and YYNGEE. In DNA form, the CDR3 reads TGTGCCAGCAGCGTATCTAAAACAGGGAAGGACACTGAAGCTTTCTTT. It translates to CASSVSKTGKDTEAFF.

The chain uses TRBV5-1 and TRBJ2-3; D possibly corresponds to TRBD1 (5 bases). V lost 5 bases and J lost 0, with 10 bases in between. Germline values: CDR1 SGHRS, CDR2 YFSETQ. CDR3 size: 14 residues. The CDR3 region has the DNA TGCGCCAGCAGTATTGACAGTAGCACAGATACGCAGTATTTT. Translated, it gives CASSIDSSTDTQYF.